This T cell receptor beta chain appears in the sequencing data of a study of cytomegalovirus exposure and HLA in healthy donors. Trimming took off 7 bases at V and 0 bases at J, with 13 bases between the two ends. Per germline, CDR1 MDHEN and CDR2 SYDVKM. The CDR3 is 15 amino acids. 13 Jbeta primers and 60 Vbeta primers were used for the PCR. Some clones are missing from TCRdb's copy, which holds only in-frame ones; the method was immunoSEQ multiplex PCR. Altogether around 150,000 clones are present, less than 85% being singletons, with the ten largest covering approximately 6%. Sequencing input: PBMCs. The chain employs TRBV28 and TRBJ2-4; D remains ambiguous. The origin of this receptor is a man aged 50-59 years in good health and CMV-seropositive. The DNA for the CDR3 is TGTGCCAGCACCAACAATGCCCCAGCCAAAAACATTCAGTACTTC. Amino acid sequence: CASTNNAPAKNIQYF.